The rows below give T cell receptor beta chains drawn from one sample of a study of blood T cell repertoires in COVID-19. Here immunoSEQ multiplex PCR was the method, and the copy in TCRdb shows in-frame clones only, minus some. The sample holds roughly 340,000 clones, around 87% seen once. Sequences were obtained from PBMCs or T cells enriched from blood (not recorded which). These receptors came from a man between 40 and 49 years old in a cohort exposed to, infected with or recovered from COVID-19 (not recorded which). The CDR3 runs from the conserved cysteine through the conserved F or W. The D gene is left open where the match is weak. Clone size is not always given. Where it is, it says once, few, many or a class for expanded clones.

clone size | D gene | J gene | V gene | CDR3 protein | CDR3 DNA
- | - | TRBJ2-7 | TRBV7-9 | CASSLQGNSYEQYF | TGTGCCAGCAGCTTGCAGGGAAATTCCTACGAGCAGTACTTC
once | TRBD2 | TRBJ2-5 | TRBV25-1 | CASSGKGLAGGETQYF | TGTGCCAGCAGTGGAAAGGGACTAGCGGGAGGAGAGACCCAGTACTTC
- | - | TRBJ2-1 | TRBV11-2 | CASSLDTRYNEQFF | TGTGCCAGCAGCTTAGACACGCGGTACAATGAGCAGTTCTTC
- | TRBD1 | TRBJ1-6 | TRBV7-2 | CASSLGSSRGQSPLHF | TGTGCCAGCAGCTTAGGGTCGAGCAGGGGGCAATCACCCCTCCACTTT
- | - | TRBJ1-4 | TRBV19 | CASSIMTTATNEKLFF | TGTGCCAGTAGTATCATGACAACAGCAACTAATGAAAAACTGTTTTTT
- | TRBD1 | TRBJ1-4 | TRBV6-5 | CASRTPTGDGEKLFF | TGTGCCAGCAGGACCCCCACAGGGGACGGTGAAAAACTGTTTTTT
- | TRBD1 | TRBJ1-5 | TRBV18 | CASSPPGQGMGQPQHF | TGTGCCAGCTCACCCCCGGGACAGGGGATGGGTCAGCCCCAGCATTTT
- | TRBD1 | TRBJ2-6 | TRBV19 | CASSKGSGQGARGANVLTF | TGTGCCAGTAGTAAGGGTTCGGGACAGGGGGCAAGGGGGGCCAACGTCCTGACTTTC
- | - | TRBJ2-1 | TRBV24-1 | CATSDRQAEGYNEQFF | TGTGCCACCAGTGACCGGCAAGCGGAGGGGTACAATGAGCAGTTCTTC
few | - | TRBJ2-7 | TRBV6-2/TRBV6-3 | CASSYVGGYEQYF | TGTGCCAGCAGTTACGTCGGGGGATACGAGCAGTACTTC
few | - | TRBJ2-7 | TRBV10-1 | CASRINREKFEQYF | TGCGCCAGCAGAATAAACAGGGAAAAGTTCGAGCAGTACTTC
- | - | TRBJ1-2 | TRBV29-1 | CSVDPRERASNYGYTF | TGCAGCGTTGACCCGCGAGAGAGGGCCTCTAACTATGGCTACACCTTC
few | - | TRBJ1-5 | TRBV10-3 | CAISANQVQPQHF | TGTGCCATCAGTGCCAACCAGGTTCAGCCCCAGCATTTT
- | TRBD2 | TRBJ2-2 | TRBV30 | CASRSGANTGELFF | TGTGCCTCCCGAAGCGGGGCGAACACCGGGGAGCTGTTTTTT
once | - | TRBJ1-1 | TRBV4-1 | CASSQVGHPNTEAFF | TGCGCCAGCAGCCAAGTGGGACACCCGAACACTGAAGCTTTCTTT
- | TRBD2 | TRBJ2-2 | TRBV5-1 | CASSLAQRLAGGTGELFF | TGCGCCAGCAGCTTGGCCCAGCGACTAGCGGGAGGTACCGGGGAGCTGTTTTTT
- | TRBD2 | TRBJ2-1 | TRBV10-3 | CAHQGTSVTGSYNEQFF | TGTGCTCATCAAGGGACTAGCGTAACCGGCTCCTACAATGAGCAGTTCTTC
- | TRBD1 | TRBJ2-7 | TRBV25-1 | CASRSDRSTYEQYF | TGTGCCAGCAGGTCGGACAGGTCAACCTACGAGCAGTACTTC
- | TRBD1 | TRBJ2-6 | TRBV7-6 | CASSFRDRGEAGANVLTF | TGTGCCAGCAGCTTCCGGGACAGGGGGGAGGCTGGGGCCAACGTCCTGACTTTC
- | - | TRBJ1-1 | TRBV29-1 | CSVVNSNTEAFF | TGCAGCGTTGTGAACAGTAACACTGAAGCTTTCTTT
- | TRBD1 | TRBJ1-2 | TRBV2 | CASSPGQGGYTF | TGTGCCAGCAGTCCTGGACAGGGTGGCTACACCTTC
- | TRBD1 | TRBJ1-5 | TRBV28 | CASSLSDREVDQPQHF | TGTGCCAGCAGTTTATCGGACAGGGAGGTGGATCAGCCCCAGCATTTT
- | - | TRBJ2-7 | TRBV21-1 | CASSANAWASGMTYEQYF | TGTGCCAGCAGCGCAAACGCTTGGGCTAGCGGGATGACCTACGAGCAGTACTTC
- | - | TRBJ1-5 | TRBV24-1 | CATSDDSINQPQHF | TGTGCCACCAGTGACGACAGCATTAATCAGCCCCAGCATTTT
- | TRBD1 | TRBJ1-2 | TRBV2 | CASSSDRAFYGYTF | TGTGCCAGCAGTTCGGACAGGGCGTTTTATGGCTACACCTTC
- | TRBD2 | TRBJ2-3 | TRBV27 | CASSSGLAGGPGTDTQYF | TGTGCCAGCAGTTCCGGACTAGCGGGAGGGCCGGGCACAGATACGCAGTATTTT
- | - | TRBJ1-5 | TRBV19 | CATNVGGLGQPQHF | TGTGCCACTAATGTGGGGGGGTTAGGACAGCCCCAGCATTTT
- | - | TRBJ1-1 | TRBV3-1/TRBV3-2 | CASSQGSGNTEAFF | TGTGCCAGCAGCCAAGGATCAGGCAACACTGAAGCTTTCTTT
- | TRBD2 | TRBJ2-3 | TRBV6-1 | CASSEIPSGGDTQYF | TGTGCCAGCAGTGAGATCCCTAGCGGGGGCGATACGCAGTATTTT
- | - | TRBJ2-2 | TRBV18 | CASSPAGGKELFF | TGTGCCAGCTCACCAGCGGGCGGGAAAGAGCTGTTTTTT
- | TRBD1 | TRBJ1-1 | TRBV27 | CASRDRGWGTEAFF | TGTGCCAGCCGGGACAGGGGGTGGGGGACTGAAGCTTTCTTT